This T cell receptor (beta chain) was recovered during a study of long-term antiretroviral therapy in people with HIV. This clone was detected only once. Its antigen is as yet unknown. HIV-positive participants were all treated in the United States. Study-wide findings and caveats: Those clones which expanded before ART made up the dominant part of the repertoire at all time points.

V lost 0 bases, J lost 4 bases, and 6 bases lay in between. The CDR3 is 13 amino acids. CDR1 and CDR2 from the germline V gene are LNHNV and YYDKDF (reference sequence). Sequencing relied on immunoSEQ assay v3.0, run at survey level. TCRdb keeps only in-frame clones here, not all; method: immunoSEQ multiplex PCR. Among some 21,000 clones listed, more than 70% were seen once. Material: unsorted PBMCs, obtained at the start of antiretroviral therapy. This receptor was taken from a man between 50 and 59 years old with HIV. The gene calls are TRBV15 and TRBJ1-2; D gene unclear. CDR3 nucleotide sequence: TGTGCCACCAGCAGAGATCCTATCTATGGCTACACCTTC. Translated, it gives CATSRDPIYGYTF.